This T cell receptor (beta chain) was profiled in a study of blood T cell repertoires in COVID-19. Looked up from germline, CDR1 is KGHSH and CDR2 is LQKENI. The CDR3 has 18 amino acids. V dropped 4 bases and J dropped 5; count of bases not matched to a gene: 19. Method: immunoSEQ multiplex PCR; TCRdb's copy keeps in-frame clones and lacks some. The data contain around 330,000 clones, more than 75% of them singletons. Material: peripheral blood. The TCR comes from a woman aged 45-65 years with active or convalescent COVID-19. The chain carries TRBV18 and TRBJ1-1; 7 bases align to TRBD1. The CDR3 loop is CASSRDRVSETGVTEAFF. CDR3 sequence (DNA): TGTGCCAGCTCACGGGATCGAGTCTCAGAAACAGGGGTTACTGAAGCTTTCTTT.